This T cell receptor beta chain was recovered during a study of blood T cells in healthy people across ages. Together with a sample-barcoded 5' primer, a J-beta primer mix was included in a second PCR lasting roughly 6 to 12 cycles. Tagging of each cDNA molecule was performed by a template-switch adaptor with 12 random nucleotides. TCRdb redid the calling of the 5' RACE reads with MiXCR, one entry per CDR3 protein. Altogether around 1,800,000 distinct CDR3 sequences are present, 30% to 40% being singletons, with the ten largest covering 23%. CDR3 length: 18 residues. V lost 4 bases and J lost 1; bases outside the gene matches: 16. CDR1 is SGHVS and CDR2 is FQNEAQ in the germline V gene.

This receptor was obtained from a human donor in good health. The material sequenced was blood. The chain uses TRBV7-8 and TRBJ2-7, with 7 bases identical to TRBD2. The CDR3, as DNA: TGTGCCAGCAGCTCCAGACTAGCTGGGTTGGGGTCTTCCTACGAGCAGTACTTC. It yields the protein CASSSRLAGLGSSYEQYF.